This record looks at one T cell receptor beta chain sequence and its context. This CDR3 region has 15 residues. Germline loops: CDR1 GTSNPN, CDR2 SVGIG (reference sequence). V shed 2 bases and J shed 1 base, with 14 bases lying between them. These data are taken from a study of T-cell reconstitution after alpha-beta-depleted transplantation in children. The TCRbeta library incorporated unique molecular identifiers. TCRdb reprocessed the PCR reads with MiXCR, giving one entry per CDR3 protein. The sample includes over 550,000 distinct CDR3 sequences, approximately 10% of them seen just once. This TCR was sampled from a human donor who donated a stem cell graft to a child with acute myeloid leukemia. The material sequenced was PBMCs from the stem cell graft donor, taken from the stem cell graft. The genes are TRBV30 and TRBJ1-1, with no clear D. The CDR3 loop is CAWSPRKGWNTEAFF. The CDR3 region has the DNA TGTGCCTGGAGTCCCCGGAAGGGATGGAACACTGAAGCTTTCTTT.